Listed here are 5 T cell receptor beta chains from one sample, sequenced in a study of neurological immune-mediated disorders. TCRdb recomputed calls from the 5' RACE reads with MiXCR, one row per CDR3 protein. Among approximately 53,000 distinct CDR3 sequences listed, 8% to 10% were seen once. The time point here: longitudinal time-point 1 (baseline). Material for sequencing was PBMCs. All receptors come from a woman aged 40-49 years in good health.

This clonotype was recorded at least ten times. The CDR3 loop reads CASSQDWSGGIYEQYF. The CDR3 bases are TGCGCCAGCAGCCAAGATTGGAGCGGGGGGATCTACGAGCAGTACTTC. This sequence joins TRBV4-3 and TRBJ2-7; 9 nucleotides line up with TRBD2. Germline V gives CDR1 LGHNA, CDR2 YSLEER. The junction had 6 bases not matched to a gene; V was cut back by 0 bases and J by 3 bases. The CDR3 has 16 amino acids.

Ten or more counts support this clonotype. The chain recombines TRBV5-1 with TRBJ1-3; possibly TRBD1 for D (5 bases). The V gene lost 3 bases and the J gene lost 0 bases, with 13 bases spanning the gap. Germline-derived CDR1 and CDR2 are SGHRS and YFSETQ. The CDR3 covers 16 residues. The CDR3 DNA is TGCGCCAGCAGCTCGCAAGGGGTTTACTCTGGAAACACCATATATTTT. It specifies CASSSQGVYSGNTIYF.

This clonotype was recorded many times. The chain combines TRBV27 with TRBJ2-3, with a tentative D call TRBD1 (5 bases). Per germline, CDR1 MNHEY and CDR2 SMNVEV (reference sequence). The CDR3 totals 15 residues. Trimming removed 3 bases at V and 1 base at J, with 11 bases between. The CDR3 DNA reads TGTGCCAGCAGTTTTTTTGTAGGGGGCACAGATACGCAGTATTTT. It translates to CASSFFVGGTDTQYF.

Many counts were recorded for this clonotype. The V call is TRBV4-3, the J call TRBJ1-1; D possibly corresponds to TRBD1 (6 bases). The CDR3 loop spans 14 amino acids. The germline V gene has CDR1 LGHNA and CDR2 YSLEER. The V gene lost 0 bases and the J gene lost 12 bases, with 17 bases spanning the gap. The CDR3 coding sequence is TGCGCCAGCAGCCAAGATGGGGCAGGGGCCTTTTCTTTCTTT. It encodes CASSQDGAGAFSFF.

This clonotype was observed at least ten times. V usage is TRBV6-2 or TRBV6-3 and J usage is TRBJ2-1; TRBD1 might be the D (6 bases). Trimming took 6 bases from V and 5 from J, leaving 32 bases between them. Germline CDR1 is MNHEY and CDR2 is SVGEGT. The CDR3 runs to 20 residues. CDR3 bases: TGTGCCAGCAGACCTGCAGGGGCTTTCAACCACCAAACTAAAGACAATGAGCAGTTCTTC. It is translated as CASRPAGAFNHQTKDNEQFF.